This TCR beta chain was documented in a study of cytomegalovirus exposure and HLA in healthy donors. Study-wide context: Around 200 million T cells yielded approximately 100 million unique TCR beta sequences, as an earlier analysis found. HLA-typed donors were the source of around 87 million unique TCRs, which an early data release held.

Points from the study as a whole: Among immune exposure information, only CMV serostatus was available.

Primers: 60 Vbeta forward and 13 Jbeta reverse. Clones were sequenced by immunoSEQ multiplex PCR, and TCRdb holds only the in-frame ones, with some missing. The sample has 200,000 to 250,000 clones. A word on this clone: Its target is unknown.

The length of the CDR3 is 17 residues. The junction had 15 bases not matched to a gene; V was cut back by 10 bases and J by 0 bases. In germline, CDR1 is SNHLY, CDR2 FYNNEI. Each donor was healthy, and each was a bone marrow donor. This receptor was obtained from a girl aged 2-10 years in good health and CMV-seropositive. V usage is TRBV2 and J usage is TRBJ2-5, with 9 bases fitting TRBD2. Sample: PBMCs. Written as DNA, the CDR3 is TGTGCCATCGTCAGCGTAGCGGGAGCGGGGAACCAAGAGACCCAGTACTTC. It is translated as CAIVSVAGAGNQETQYF.